Following are 24 T cell receptor beta chains from one sample sequenced in a study of blood T cell repertoires in COVID-19. The data were produced by immunoSEQ multiplex PCR, yet TCRdb's version contains in-frame clones alone and is incomplete. The sample lists 120,000 or so clones, under 95% occurring once. The sequenced sample was peripheral blood. These receptor sequences come from a man over 45 with active COVID-19.

The chain has TRBV7-2 and TRBJ2-7; D uncertain. CDR3 length: 15 amino acids. Germline CDR1 is SGHTA and CDR2 is FQGNSA. V was clipped by 1 base and J by 0 bases, with 10 bases between them. CDR3 protein: CASSLGPTSSYEQYF. CDR3 sequence (DNA): TGTGCCAGCAGCTTAGGTCCTACGAGCTCCTACGAGCAGTACTTC.

This clone was detected once. The V and J genes are TRBV7-3 and TRBJ2-7; possible D gene TRBD1, 5 bases. The V gene's germline CDR1 is SGHTA and CDR2 FQGTGA. V was clipped by 3 bases and J by 3 bases, with 15 bases between them. The CDR3 totals 15 residues. This CDR3 reads CASSFGSGHRYEQYF. The CDR3 DNA reads as TGTGCCAGCAGCTTTGGGTCAGGACACCGCTACGAGCAGTACTTC. Filled out from reference TRBV7-3 and TRBJ2-7, the complete variable domain reads GAGVSQTPSNKVTEKGKYVELRCDPISGHTALYWYRQSLGQGPEFLIYFQGTGAADDSGLPNDRFFAVRPEGSVSTLKIQRTERGDSAVYLCASSFGSGHRYEQYFGPGTRLTVT.

The chain recombines TRBV5-1 with TRBJ2-7, with TRBD2 as a possible D gene (5 bases). V lost 1 base and J 5 bases, leaving 7 bases between the germline ends. The CDR3 has 12 residues. The germline V gene encodes CDR1 SGHRS and CDR2 YFSETQ. The CDR3, as DNA: TGCGCCAGCAGCTTGACGGGAAACGAGCAGTACTTC. Protein: CASSLTGNEQYF.

The gene calls are TRBV5-6 and TRBJ2-7; a weak D match, TRBD1 (6 bases). This CDR3 spans 14 amino acids. CDR1 SGHDT and CDR2 YYEEEE come from the germline V gene. With 2 bases removed from V and 1 base from J, the gap between germline ends came to 10 bases. CDR3 in DNA: TGTGCCAGCAGCTTTACGGACAGTTCCTACGAGCAGTACGTC. Protein sequence: CASSFTDSSYEQYV.

This clone came up once. The chain joins TRBV7-6 to TRBJ2-3; TRBD2 might be the D (6 bases). Germline assignment: CDR1 SGHVS and CDR2 FNYEAQ. The CDR3 is 15 residues long. The V and J ends lost 5 bases and 2 bases respectively, with 14 bases between them. The chain's CDR3 is CASSPGRPATDTQYF. The DNA for the CDR3 is TGTGCCAGCAGCCCTGGGAGGCCCGCCACAGATACGCAGTATTTT.

The chain combines TRBV14 with TRBJ2-1, with 10 bases fitting TRBD1. Looked up from germline, CDR1 is SGHDN and CDR2 is FVKESK. The CDR3 has 15 amino acids. V lost 2 bases to trimming and J lost 6 bases; unmatched junction nucleotides: 4. The CDR3 loop is CASSQLGQGGNEQFF. CDR3 DNA: TGTGCCAGCAGCCAACTCGGACAGGGGGGCAATGAGCAGTTCTTC.

The genes are TRBV7-9 and TRBJ1-4, with TRBD1 matching 9 bases. CDR1 and CDR2 (germline): SEHNR, FQNEAQ (reference sequence). The CDR3 length is 14 residues. The V gene end was trimmed by 5 bases and the J gene end by 8 bases; junction bases not matched to a gene: 6. The CDR3 nucleotides read TGTGCCAGCAGCCTACAGGGGGCTGGGGAAAAACTGTTTTTT. This encodes CASSLQGAGEKLFF.

The J gene is TRBJ2-2, the V gene TRBV5-5, with D perhaps TRBD2 (5 bases). Trimming shortened V by 4 bases and J by 5 bases, and 18 bases separated the two germline ends. CDR3 length equals 16 residues. Germline assignment: CDR1 SGHKS and CDR2 YYEKEE (reference sequence). CDR3 sequence (DNA): TGTGCCAGCAGCCCCCAGACGGGGTTAAGGACCGGGGAGCTGTTTTTT. It encodes CASSPQTGLRTGELFF.

The chain links TRBV6-5 to TRBJ2-2; the match to TRBD1 covers 7 bases. Germline values: CDR1 MNHEY, CDR2 SVGAGI. Losses at the gene ends were 6 bases for V and 7 bases for J; bases not matched to a gene: 11. The CDR3 spans 15 residues. The CDR3 sequence is CASSPRATGSGELFF. The CDR3 DNA is TGTGCCAGCAGCCCCAGGGCGACAGGGAGCGGGGAGCTGTTTTTT.

The chain links TRBV24-1 to TRBJ2-5; 7 positions agree with TRBD2. The V gene's germline CDR1 is KGHDR and CDR2 SFDVKD. With V trimmed by 6 bases and J by 5 bases, 5 bases remained unmatched. The CDR3 has 13 residues. The CDR3 loop is CATSRTSAETQYF. DNA of the CDR3: TGTGCCACCAGTAGGACTAGTGCGGAGACCCAGTACTTC.

Notes on this clone: Other DNA sequences in the sample encode the same CDR3. This chain connects TRBV5-4 to TRBJ2-2; possibly TRBD1 for D (5 bases). CDR3 length: 13 residues. The V and J ends lost 0 bases and 6 bases respectively, with 6 bases between them. CDR1 is SGHNT and CDR2 is YYREEE in the germline V gene (reference sequence). CDR3 bases: TGTGCCAGCAGCTTGGTAGGGGCCGGGGAGCTGTTTTTT. Translating gives CASSLVGAGELFF.

V is TRBV19 and J is TRBJ2-3, with D perhaps TRBD2 (5 bases). V lost 4 bases and J lost 2, with 19 bases in between. The CDR3 is 17 residues long. Germline lookup yields CDR1 LNHDA and CDR2 SQIVND (reference sequence). The CDR3 protein is CASSTTVSAHYTDTQYF. The DNA for the CDR3 is TGTGCCAGTAGTACGACCGTTAGCGCCCATTACACAGATACGCAGTATTTT.

The V call is TRBV19, the J call TRBJ2-2, with a possible D match to TRBD2 (5 bases). Germline CDR1 and CDR2: LNHDA and SQIVND (reference sequence). The V end was cut by 3 bases, the J end by 4 bases, with 12 bases between. The CDR3 runs to 15 residues. The CDR3: CASSMLGLATGELFF. CDR3 sequence (DNA): TGTGCCAGTAGTATGCTAGGTCTAGCCACCGGGGAGCTGTTTTTT.

In this sample, this clone turned up once. As DNA, the CDR3 is TGTGCCAGTAGTATAGGGTACAGGGGGTATGGTCAGCCCCAGCATTTT. Protein sequence: CASSIGYRGYGQPQHF. V usage is TRBV19 and J usage is TRBJ1-5, with 8 positions matching TRBD1. Germline V gene data show CDR1 as LNHDA and CDR2 as SQIVND (reference sequence). This CDR3 region has 16 residues. The junction had 8 bases not matched to a gene; V was cut back by 1 base and J by 6 bases.

The chain couples TRBV4-1 to TRBJ1-6; the D gene is possibly TRBD1 (6 bases). V shed 2 bases and J shed 5 bases, with 13 bases lying between them. This CDR3 is 16 amino acids long. Germline CDR1 MGHRA, CDR2 YSYEKL. CDR3 coding DNA: TGCGCCAGCAGCCAAAGTGCAGGGGCAAATAATTCACCCCTCCACTTT. Its translation is CASSQSAGANNSPLHF.

The chain recombines TRBV27 with TRBJ1-6; D unclear. V was clipped by 3 bases and J by 4 bases, with 4 bases between them. This CDR3 contains 13 residues. CDR1 is MNHEY, CDR2 SMNVEV, per germline (reference sequence). The CDR3 sequence: CASSLTYNSPLHF. The CDR3 nucleotides are TGTGCCAGCAGTTTGACTTATAATTCACCCCTCCACTTT.

The chain carries TRBV5-1 and TRBJ2-7; TRBD1 matches 9 bases. CDR1 and CDR2 (germline): SGHRS, YFSETQ. CDR3 length: 15 amino acids. V shed 4 bases and J 1 base; nucleotides not matched to a gene: 6. The chain's CDR3 is CASSPQGTGSYEQYV. The CDR3 nucleotides read TGCGCCAGCAGCCCTCAAGGGACAGGGTCCTACGAGCAGTACGTC.

V gene TRBV5-1 combines with J gene TRBJ2-2; TRBD2 aligns across 10 bases. Germline V gene data show CDR1 as SGHRS and CDR2 as YFSETQ. The CDR3 totals 17 residues. J lost 7 bases, V lost 1 base, and 10 bases had no gene match. CDR3 protein: CASSLQFRLAGVGELFF. The CDR3 bases are TGCGCCAGCAGCTTGCAATTTCGGCTAGCGGGGGTCGGGGAGCTGTTTTTT.

The genes are TRBV27 and TRBJ1-1; no clear D. This CDR3 region has 12 residues. The V and J ends lost 1 base and 4 bases respectively, with 4 bases between them. The germline CDR1 and CDR2 sequences are MNHEY and SMNVEV (reference sequence). The CDR3 reads CASSLFGTEAFF. CDR3 sequence (DNA): TGTGCCAGCAGTTTATTCGGCACTGAAGCTTTCTTT.

V gene TRBV7-9 combines with J gene TRBJ2-2; the D gene is possibly TRBD1 (5 bases). Germline values: CDR1 SEHNR, CDR2 FQNEAQ (reference sequence). Trimming removed 10 bases at V and 1 base at J, with 22 bases between. The CDR3 covers 17 residues. The CDR3 region is CATPVKGAPRNTGELFF. The CDR3 DNA reads TGTGCCACCCCAGTTAAAGGGGCACCGAGGAACACCGGGGAGCTGTTTTTT. Variable domain in full (rest from reference TRBV7-9 and TRBJ2-2): DTGVSQNPRHKITKRGQNVTFRCDPISEHNRLYWYRQTLGQGPEFLTYFQNEAQLEKSRLLSDRFSAERPKGSFSTLEIQRTEQGDSAMYLCATPVKGAPRNTGELFFGEGSRLTVL.

This clone showed up just a few times. This rearrangement joins TRBV6-2 or TRBV6-3 to TRBJ2-7; 11 bases map to TRBD2. The germline V gene encodes CDR1 MNHEY and CDR2 SVGEGT. The CDR3 length is 17 residues. With 4 bases clipped from V and 3 bases from J, the junction kept 11 bases outside the gene matches. The CDR3 DNA is TGTGCCAGCAGTTCCGAACATACTAGCGGGGGTCGCTACGAGCAGTACTTC. Protein product: CASSSEHTSGGRYEQYF.

This chain joins TRBV11-2 and TRBJ2-5, with D unclear. Germline CDR1 is SGHAT and CDR2 is FQNNGV. V lost 4 bases and J 5 bases, leaving 8 bases between the germline ends. This CDR3 comprises 12 residues. The CDR3 region is CASSSPGETQYF. The CDR3 region has the DNA TGTGCCAGCAGCTCACCCGGGGAGACCCAGTACTTC.

In this sample, this clone turned up once. J is TRBJ2-7 and V is TRBV5-4, with no clear D. Trimming stripped 1 base from V and 3 bases from J, with 11 bases between. Germline CDR1 is SGHNT and CDR2 is YYREEE (reference sequence). This CDR3 spans 14 amino acids. The CDR3 sequence is CASSLNSLGYEQYF. The CDR3, as DNA: TGTGCCAGCAGCTTGAACAGCCTCGGCTACGAGCAGTACTTC.

CDR3 sequence reads: CAWSEGLGPSDEQFF. CDR3 nucleotides: TGTGCCTGGAGCGAGGGACTGGGACCTTCGGATGAGCAGTTCTTC. The gene calls are TRBV30 and TRBJ2-1; a weak D match, TRBD2 (6 bases). The germline V gene encodes CDR1 GTSNPN and CDR2 SVGIG (reference sequence). The CDR3 contains 15 residues. The V end was cut by 3 bases, the J end by 8 bases, with 20 bases between.